These 25 T cell receptor beta chains came from one sample sequenced in a study of PD-L1 blockade in urothelial cancer (TCRdb year 2017). Receptor amplification or capture employed the immunoSEQ multiplex PCR assay. TCRdb took over this immuneACCESS table, retaining in-frame rearrangements with V and J assigned. Such tables are incomplete; in checked studies, under half of the missing clones stem from an unresolved V gene, and the remainder is unexplained. Counted in this sample were 80,000 to 90,000 clones; about 85% of them appeared once. The ten largest clones add up to approximately 15% of the sample. The time point label, as the study defines it: pretreatment peripheral blood. Here the sequenced sample was PBMCs, taken around atezolizumab (anti-PD-L1) treatment. The source of these receptors is a man aged 55 to 70 with urothelial cancer.

This chain links TRBV5-6 with TRBJ2-1; TRBD2 aligns across 8 bases. Germline V gene data show CDR1 as SGHDT and CDR2 as YYEEEE. The CDR3 is 15 amino acids. J lost 6 bases, V lost 3 bases, and 8 bases had no gene match. CDR3 in amino acids: CASSYPLRGGNEQFF. Here the CDR3 DNA reads TGTGCCAGCAGCTACCCCCTCCGGGGGGGCAATGAGCAGTTCTTC.

The V gene is TRBV6-5, the J gene TRBJ2-7; the D gene is possibly TRBD2 (5 bases). V lost 2 bases and J 2 bases, leaving 10 bases between the germline ends. The CDR3 runs to 14 residues. Germline CDR1 is MNHEY and CDR2 is SVGAGI. CDR3 DNA sequence: TGTGCCAGCAGTTACGGCGGGCGGACCTACGAGCAGTACTTC. Translation: CASSYGGRTYEQYF.

V is TRBV29-1 and J is TRBJ2-5, with 8 bases fitting TRBD2. In germline, CDR1 is SQVTM, CDR2 ANQGSEA. J gave up 2 bases and V 7 bases, and 0 bases lay outside the gene matches. The CDR3 is made up of 11 amino acids. This CDR3 is CSAGGQETQYF. As DNA, the CDR3 is TGCAGCGCGGGGGGGCAAGAGACCCAGTACTTC.

This clone was detected only once. The chain combines TRBV5-6 with TRBJ2-4; unclear D gene. Between the trimmed V and J ends, which lost 0 bases and 2 bases, there was a span of 9 bases. Germline values: CDR1 SGHDT, CDR2 YYEEEE. This CDR3 spans 15 amino acids. This chain's CDR3 is CASSLVGLSKNIQYF. CDR3 coding DNA: TGTGCCAGCAGCTTGGTTGGGCTGTCCAAAAACATTCAGTACTTC.

The CDR3 region has the DNA TGCGCCAGCAGCCAGCGGACAGCAACTAATGAAAAACTGTTTTTT. It encodes CASSQRTATNEKLFF. The chain carries TRBV4-1 and TRBJ1-4, with D possibly being TRBD1 (6 bases). V lost 3 bases and J lost 0, with 8 bases in between. The CDR3 runs to 15 residues. CDR1 MGHRA and CDR2 YSYEKL come from the germline V gene.

This clone was seen a single time. V is TRBV7-2 and J is TRBJ1-4, with TRBD1 identical over 7 bases. CDR3 length: 16 residues. The V gene end was trimmed by 6 bases and the J gene end by 4 bases; junction bases not matched to a gene: 11. The V gene's germline CDR1 is SGHTA and CDR2 FQGNSA. This CDR3 is CASSRGGQSVNEKLFF. CDR3 nucleotide sequence: TGTGCCAGCAGTCGGGGGGGACAGAGCGTTAATGAAAAACTGTTTTTT.

This chain links TRBV5-6 with TRBJ1-1, with D unresolved. V lost 1 base and J lost 1, with 8 bases in between. Germline V gene sequence: CDR1 SGHDT, CDR2 YYEEEE. This CDR3 has 14 residues. CDR3 in DNA: TGTGCCAGCAGCTTGTACCGGAGGAACACTGAAGCTTTCTTT. Translating gives CASSLYRRNTEAFF.

The V call is TRBV5-1, the J call TRBJ2-1; 9 nucleotides align to TRBD1. Germline CDR1 SGHRS, CDR2 YFSETQ. J was trimmed by 3 bases and V by 4 bases; bases with no gene match: 11. CDR3 length: 17 residues. This chain's CDR3 is CASSEGTGTGLYNEQFF. For the CDR3, the DNA is TGCGCCAGCAGCGAGGGTACCGGGACAGGGCTCTACAATGAGCAGTTCTTC. Full variable domain (missing parts from reference TRBV5-1 and TRBJ2-1): KAGVTQTPRYLIKTRGQQVTLSCSPISGHRSVSWYQQTPGQGLQFLFEYFSETQRNKGNFPGRFSGRQFSNSRSEMNVSTLELGDSALYLCASSEGTGTGLYNEQFFGPGTRLTVL.

The CDR3 protein is CASSIVLFYEQYF. As DNA, the CDR3 is TGTGCCAGTAGTATTGTCCTCTTCTACGAGCAGTACTTC. The V gene is TRBV19, the J gene TRBJ2-7; D gene uncertain. The CDR3 extends over 13 amino acids. V was trimmed by 3 bases and J by 3 bases, leaving 9 bases between them. CDR1 is LNHDA, CDR2 SQIVND, per germline (reference sequence).

The chain couples TRBV5-1 to TRBJ2-2, with TRBD1 matching over 9 bases. The CDR3 spans 14 residues. The V gene's germline CDR1 is SGHRS and CDR2 YFSETQ. The V gene end was trimmed by 2 bases and the J gene end by 7 bases; junction bases not matched to a gene: 3. The CDR3 reads CASSLRTGDGELFF. CDR3 DNA sequence: TGCGCCAGCAGCTTAAGGACAGGGGACGGGGAGCTGTTTTTT.

The V call is TRBV4-3, the J call TRBJ1-1; TRBD1 aligns across 7 bases. V was clipped by 6 bases and J by 1 base; unmatched bases: 8. CDR3 size: 15 residues. From germline, CDR1 is LGHNA and CDR2 YSLEER. The CDR3 is CASRFSGTANTEAFF. In nucleotides, the CDR3 is TGCGCCAGCAGATTCTCGGGGACAGCGAACACTGAAGCTTTCTTT.

V gene TRBV11-2 combines with J gene TRBJ2-7, with 8 bases fitting TRBD1. The trim removed 2 bases at V and 6 bases at J, leaving 15 bases unmatched. The CDR3 consists of 17 residues. The V gene's germline CDR1 is SGHAT and CDR2 FQNNGV. CDR3 in DNA: TGTGCCAGCAGCTTAACTTCCCAGGGGGCAGAGGGCCTCGAGCAGTACTTC. Protein product: CASSLTSQGAEGLEQYF.

A remark on this clone: At one end, the junction sequence differs from germline, possibly due to a read error. The V gene is TRBV7-2, the J gene TRBJ2-1, with D maybe TRBD2 (5 bases). CDR3 size: 15 residues. Germline-derived CDR1 and CDR2 are SGHTA and FQGNSA. CDR3 nucleotides: TGTGCCAGCAACTTAGGACTTAGCTCCCACAATGAGCAGTTCTTC. The encoded protein is CASNLGLSSHNEQFF.

J is TRBJ2-2 and V is TRBV11-3; no clear D. The CDR3 loop spans 15 amino acids. Trimming shortened V by 5 bases and J by 5 bases, and 15 bases separated the two germline ends. Germline V gene data show CDR1 as SGHNT and CDR2 as YENEEA. CDR3 region: CASSPLPISTGELFF. CDR3 DNA: TGTGCCAGCAGCCCCCTCCCTATTAGTACCGGGGAGCTGTTTTTT.

CDR3: CSVDNGMMSAYGYTF. The CDR3 DNA is TGCAGCGTTGACAACGGGATGATGTCGGCCTATGGCTACACCTTC. The chain is built from TRBV29-1 and TRBJ1-2; D call uncertain. The CDR3 spans 15 residues. CDR1 and CDR2 from the germline V gene are SQVTM and ANQGSEA. V was clipped by 3 bases and J by 4 bases, with 18 bases between them.

The rearrangement joins TRBV7-9 to TRBJ2-7; possibly TRBD1 for D (5 bases). Per germline, CDR1 SEHNR and CDR2 FQNEAQ (reference sequence). This CDR3 is built from 14 residues. The V end was cut by 4 bases, the J end by 5 bases, with 15 bases between. CDR3 loop: CASSSRPQGNEQYF. As DNA, the CDR3 is TGTGCCAGCAGCTCTAGGCCCCAGGGCAACGAGCAGTACTTC. Drawing the rest from reference TRBV7-9 and TRBJ2-7, the complete variable domain is DTGVSQNPRHKITKRGQNVTFRCDPISEHNRLYWYRQTLGQGPEFLTYFQNEAQLEKSRLLSDRFSAERPKGSFSTLEIQRTEQGDSAMYLCASSSRPQGNEQYFGPGTRLTVT.

The rearrangement joins TRBV11-3 to TRBJ2-1; 7 bases align to TRBD1. This CDR3 is built from 14 residues. The V gene's germline CDR1 is SGHNT and CDR2 YENEEA. J lost 6 bases, V lost 1 base, and 3 bases had no gene match. This chain's CDR3 is CASSLASGGNEQFF. The CDR3, as DNA: TGTGCCAGCAGCTTAGCGTCAGGGGGCAATGAGCAGTTCTTC.

The chain employs TRBV11-2 and TRBJ1-2; 7 bases are a match to TRBD1. This CDR3 has 13 amino acids. J lost 4 bases, V lost 10 bases, and 9 bases had no gene match. From germline, CDR1 is SGHAT and CDR2 FQNNGV. The CDR3 DNA reads as TGTGCCACGAAGGGACAGAACGGCTATGGCTACACCTTC. Translated: CATKGQNGYGYTF.

The genes are TRBV27 and TRBJ2-3, with 11 nucleotides matching TRBD2. V gave up 6 bases and J gave up 5 bases; unmatched junction bases: 7. Germline V lookup: CDR1 MNHEY, CDR2 SMNVEV (reference sequence). This CDR3 region has 15 residues. The CDR3, as DNA: TGTGCCAGCAGCCGATCTAGCGGGAGGCGAGATACGCAGTATTTT. Protein product: CASSRSSGRRDTQYF.

The genes are TRBV11-3 and TRBJ2-7; the match to TRBD2 covers 14 bases. The CDR3 has 14 residues. V lost 3 bases to trimming and J lost 6 bases; unmatched junction nucleotides: 1. CDR1 is SGHNT and CDR2 is YENEEA in the germline V gene. CDR3 nucleotide sequence: TGTGCCAGCAGCTTTGGACTAGCGGGGGGCGAGCAGTACTTC. Translating gives CASSFGLAGGEQYF.

This sequence joins TRBV7-9 and TRBJ1-1; perhaps TRBD1 as D (6 bases). Trimming cost V 6 bases and J 1 base, with 12 bases left between them. CDR1 SEHNR and CDR2 FQNEAQ come from the germline V gene (reference sequence). CDR3 length: 14 residues. CDR3 loop: CASSVDRWNTEAFF. The CDR3 DNA follows: TGTGCCAGCAGTGTGGACAGATGGAACACTGAAGCTTTCTTT.

This sequence joins TRBV29-1 and TRBJ1-2; no clear D. CDR1 SQVTM and CDR2 ANQGSEA come from the germline V gene. The CDR3 extends over 15 amino acids. V gave up 1 base and J gave up 4 bases, with 16 bases separating them. In DNA, the CDR3 is TGCAGCGTTGAAGGTTTTCCAGATGATGTCTATGGCTACACCTTC. It codes for CSVEGFPDDVYGYTF.

The genes are TRBV19 and TRBJ1-2; D remains unclear. The germline CDR1 and CDR2 sequences are LNHDA and SQIVND (reference sequence). There are 16 residues in the CDR3. Trimming left V 4 bases short and J 0 bases short, with 15 bases between. The CDR3 protein is CASSSNRGGSNYGYTF. CDR3 coding DNA: TGTGCCAGTAGTAGCAACCGTGGAGGGTCTAACTATGGCTACACCTTC.

This clone was observed a single time. The chain carries TRBV19 and TRBJ2-3; 8 positions agree with TRBD2. After removal of 6 bases from V and 5 bases from J, the junction contained 10 bases not matched to a gene. The CDR3 totals 15 residues. The germline gives CDR1 LNHDA, CDR2 SQIVND (reference sequence). Written as DNA, the CDR3 is TGTGCCAGTAGCCCGACGGGGGGGCGCGTAGATACGCAGTATTTT. Amino acid sequence: CASSPTGGRVDTQYF.

V gene TRBV10-2 combines with J gene TRBJ2-3; 14 positions match TRBD2. The junction had 5 bases not matched to a gene; V was cut back by 10 bases and J by 5 bases. CDR1 and CDR2 (germline): WSHSY, SAAADI. The CDR3 contains 14 residues. The CDR3 nucleotides read TGCGCCACCAGACTAGCGGGAGGGCGAGATACGCAGTATTTT. Translating gives CATRLAGGRDTQYF.